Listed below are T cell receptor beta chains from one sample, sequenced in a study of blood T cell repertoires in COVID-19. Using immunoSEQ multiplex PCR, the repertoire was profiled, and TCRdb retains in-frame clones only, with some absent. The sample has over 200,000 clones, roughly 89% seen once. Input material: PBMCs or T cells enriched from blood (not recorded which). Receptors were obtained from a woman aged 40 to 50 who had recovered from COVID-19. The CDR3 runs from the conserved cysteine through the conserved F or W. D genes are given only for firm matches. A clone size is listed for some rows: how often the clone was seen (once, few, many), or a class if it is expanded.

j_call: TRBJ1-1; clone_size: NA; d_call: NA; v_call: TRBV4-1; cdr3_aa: CASSLLLQRGPEAFF; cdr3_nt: TGCGCCAGCAGCCTACTCTTGCAAAGAGGCCCTGAAGCTTTCTTT
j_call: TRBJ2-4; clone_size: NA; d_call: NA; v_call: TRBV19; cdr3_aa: CASSIAAGTQYF; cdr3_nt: TGTGCCAGTAGTATCGCCGCGGGCACTCAGTACTTC
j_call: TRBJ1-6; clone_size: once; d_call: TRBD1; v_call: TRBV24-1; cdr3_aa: CAALIGTAQAKNNSPLHF; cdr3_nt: TGTGCCGCCCTAATCGGGACAGCCCAGGCAAAAAATAATTCACCCCTCCACTTT
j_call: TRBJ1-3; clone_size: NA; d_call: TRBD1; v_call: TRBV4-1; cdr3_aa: CASSQGRSRQGTGNTIYF; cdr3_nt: TGCGCCAGCAGCCAAGGCCGCTCACGACAGGGTACAGGAAACACCATATATTTT
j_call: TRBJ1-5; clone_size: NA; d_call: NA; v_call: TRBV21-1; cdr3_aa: CASSSREDRANQPQHF; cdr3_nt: TGTGCCAGCAGCTCACGGGAGGACAGGGCCAATCAGCCCCAGCATTTT
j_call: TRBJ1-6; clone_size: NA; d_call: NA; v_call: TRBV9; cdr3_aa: CASSVAAGEGGTPLHF; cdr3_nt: TGTGCCAGCAGCGTAGCCGCAGGCGAGGGTGGTACACCCCTCCACTTT
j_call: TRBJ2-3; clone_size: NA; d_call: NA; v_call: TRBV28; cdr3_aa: CASSFSGGFTDTQYF; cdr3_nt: TGTGCCAGCAGTTTTAGCGGCGGGTTTACAGATACGCAGTATTTT
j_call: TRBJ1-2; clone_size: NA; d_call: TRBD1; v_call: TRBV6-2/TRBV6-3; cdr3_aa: CASSYLRPDREEEGYTF; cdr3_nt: TGTGCCAGCAGTTACCTTCGCCCTGACAGGGAGGAAGAAGGCTACACCTTC
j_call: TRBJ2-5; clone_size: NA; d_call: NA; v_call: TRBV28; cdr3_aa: CASSHRGIAETQYF; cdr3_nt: TGTGCCAGCAGTCACCGGGGGATCGCAGAGACCCAGTACTTC
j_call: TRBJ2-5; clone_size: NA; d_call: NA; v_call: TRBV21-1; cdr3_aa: CASSKGVRRGAETQYF; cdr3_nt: TGTGCCAGCAGCAAAGGAGTACGGCGGGGGGCAGAGACCCAGTACTTC
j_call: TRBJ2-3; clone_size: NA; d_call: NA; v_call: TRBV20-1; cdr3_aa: CSAVRNTQYF; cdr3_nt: TGCAGTGCTGTGAGGAATACGCAGTATTTT
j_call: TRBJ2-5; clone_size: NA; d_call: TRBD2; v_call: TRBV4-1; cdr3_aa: CASSSGLAGLATQYF; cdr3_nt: TGCGCCAGCAGCTCGGGACTAGCGGGACTCGCGACCCAGTACTTC
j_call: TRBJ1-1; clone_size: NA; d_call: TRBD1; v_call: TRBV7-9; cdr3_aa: CASSQGGQGDTEAFF; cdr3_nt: TGTGCCAGCAGCCAAGGGGGGCAGGGGGACACTGAAGCTTTCTTT
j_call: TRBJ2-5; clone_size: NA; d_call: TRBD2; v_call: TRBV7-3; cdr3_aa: CASSRAGGPGETQYF; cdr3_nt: TGTGCCAGCAGCCGAGCGGGAGGGCCGGGAGAGACCCAGTACTTC
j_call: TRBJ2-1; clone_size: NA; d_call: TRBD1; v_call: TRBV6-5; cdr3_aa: CASRRTGRTYNEQFF; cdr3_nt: TGTGCCAGCCGAAGGACAGGGAGGACCTACAATGAGCAGTTCTTC
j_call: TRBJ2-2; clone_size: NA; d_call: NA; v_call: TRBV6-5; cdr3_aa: CASSYVRYTGELFF; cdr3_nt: TGTGCCAGCAGTTACGTCAGATACACCGGGGAGCTGTTTTTT